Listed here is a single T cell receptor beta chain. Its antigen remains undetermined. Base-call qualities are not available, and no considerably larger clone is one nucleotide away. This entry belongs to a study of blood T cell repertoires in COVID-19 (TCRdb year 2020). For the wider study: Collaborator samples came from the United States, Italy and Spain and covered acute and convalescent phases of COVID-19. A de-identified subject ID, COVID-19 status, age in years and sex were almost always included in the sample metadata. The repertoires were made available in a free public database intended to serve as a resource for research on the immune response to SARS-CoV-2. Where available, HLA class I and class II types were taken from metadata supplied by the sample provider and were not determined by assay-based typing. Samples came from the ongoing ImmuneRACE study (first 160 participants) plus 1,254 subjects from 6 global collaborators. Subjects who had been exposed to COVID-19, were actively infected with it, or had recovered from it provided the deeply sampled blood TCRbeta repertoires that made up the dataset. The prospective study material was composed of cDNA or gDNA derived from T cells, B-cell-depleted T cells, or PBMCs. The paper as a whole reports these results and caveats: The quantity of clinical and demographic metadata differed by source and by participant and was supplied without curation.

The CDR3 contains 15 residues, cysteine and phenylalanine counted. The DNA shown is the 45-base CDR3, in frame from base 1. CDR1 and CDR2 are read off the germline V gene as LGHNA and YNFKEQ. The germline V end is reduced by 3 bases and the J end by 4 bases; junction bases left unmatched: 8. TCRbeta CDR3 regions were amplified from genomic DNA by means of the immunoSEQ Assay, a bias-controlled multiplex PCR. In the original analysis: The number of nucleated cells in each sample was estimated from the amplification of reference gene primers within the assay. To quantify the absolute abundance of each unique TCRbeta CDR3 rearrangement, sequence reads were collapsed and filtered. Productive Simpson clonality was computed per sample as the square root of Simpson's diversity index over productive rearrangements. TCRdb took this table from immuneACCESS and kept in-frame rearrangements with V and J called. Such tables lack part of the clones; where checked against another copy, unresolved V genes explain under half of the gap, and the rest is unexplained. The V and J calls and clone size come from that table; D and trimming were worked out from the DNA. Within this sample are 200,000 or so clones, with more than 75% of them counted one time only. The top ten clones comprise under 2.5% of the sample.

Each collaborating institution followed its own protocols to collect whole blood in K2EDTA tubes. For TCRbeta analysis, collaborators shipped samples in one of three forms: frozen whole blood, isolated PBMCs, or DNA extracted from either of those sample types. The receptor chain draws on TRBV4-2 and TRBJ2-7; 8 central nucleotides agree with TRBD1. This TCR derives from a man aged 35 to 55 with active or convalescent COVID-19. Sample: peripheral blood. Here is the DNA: TGTGCCAGCAGCCAGGGGACAGGTTATCGGTACGAGCAGTACTTC. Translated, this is CASSQGTGYRYEQYF.